This T cell receptor beta chain was observed in a study of cytomegalovirus exposure and HLA in healthy donors. Turning to the study itself: Earlier work reported around 110 million unique TCR beta sequences from 180 million or so T cells. Notes on the study in general: Reportedly, diagnosis of cytomegalovirus status by the classifier showed high specificity and sensitivity. Among the most significant clusters, several appeared linked to common viral pathogens in a later analysis. Rare sequences made up most TCRs, while some public TCRs were found in many donors.

A multiplex PCR was run with 60 Vbeta primers and 13 Jbeta primers. Clones were read by immunoSEQ multiplex PCR, and TCRdb kept only the in-frame ones, dropping some. The sample consists of about 180,000 clones, around 80% of them appearing once. This clone appeared a single time. The target antigen is unknown. The CDR3 spans 14 residues. The V gene end was trimmed by 6 bases and the J gene end by 0 bases; junction bases not matched to a gene: 1. Germline V gene lookup returns CDR1 MNHEY and CDR2 SVGAGI. This sequence was found in a young woman in good health and CMV-seronegative. Sequencing input: PBMCs. The chain couples TRBV6-5 to TRBJ1-2; 10 bases are shared with TRBD1. CDR3 residues: CASRGQGANYGYTF. For the CDR3, the DNA is TGTGCCAGCAGAGGACAGGGGGCTAACTATGGCTACACCTTC.